Following are 8 T cell receptor beta chains from one sample sequenced in a study of monozygotic twins with inflammatory bowel disease. TCRdb reprocessed the 5' RACE reads; each CDR3 protein has one entry and no DNA is given. The table lists over 350,000 distinct CDR3 sequences, with just over 2.5% in the top ten. The sample consisted of blood. These TCRs come from a human donor with ulcerative colitis or Crohn's disease, or a healthy co-twin of an affected twin (not recorded which).

V and J are TRBV4-3 and TRBJ1-3. CDR1 and CDR2 (germline): LGHNA, YSLEER. The CDR3 covers 16 residues. The CDR3 loop reads CASSQDRVFSGNTIYF.

The rearrangement joins TRBV6-6 to TRBJ1-6. The germline gives CDR1 MNHNY, CDR2 SVGAGI (reference sequence). This CDR3 spans 14 amino acids. CDR3 sequence: CASNTREGNSPLHF.

The gene calls are TRBV18 and TRBJ2-4. Germline CDR1 reads KGHSH; CDR2 reads LQKENI. This CDR3 comprises 15 residues. The CDR3 here is CASSPPGPAKNIQYF.

The J gene is TRBJ1-5, the V gene TRBV6-1. The CDR3 runs 11 residues. Germline loops: CDR1 MNHNS, CDR2 SASEGT. The CDR3 protein is CASSTNQPQHF.

V is TRBV27 and J is TRBJ1-2; TCRdb's D gene call, TRBD1, goes unchecked for lack of DNA. This CDR3 spans 12 amino acids. Germline V gene data show CDR1 as MNHEY and CDR2 as SMNVEV (reference sequence). The CDR3 protein is CASSGGFYGYTF.

This chain's CDR3 is CASSKKPSQGTGELFF. The J gene is TRBJ2-2, the V gene TRBV4-1; TCRdb lists TRBD1, though no DNA is available to test this call. The CDR3 sequence is 16 residues long. The germline CDR1 and CDR2 sequences are MGHRA and YSYEKL.

The chain links TRBV3-1 to TRBJ2-3; TCRdb reports TRBD1, a call that lacks DNA to check it against. The germline V gene has CDR1 LGHDT and CDR2 YNNKEL (reference sequence). CDR3 length equals 18 residues. This CDR3 is CASSQVVGGPTSTDTQYF.

CDR3 region: CASSQDRRGADEQYF. This rearrangement joins TRBV4-3 to TRBJ2-7; the TCRdb D gene call, TRBD1, has no DNA to confirm it. Germline CDR1 LGHNA, CDR2 YSLEER. CDR3 length: 15 residues.